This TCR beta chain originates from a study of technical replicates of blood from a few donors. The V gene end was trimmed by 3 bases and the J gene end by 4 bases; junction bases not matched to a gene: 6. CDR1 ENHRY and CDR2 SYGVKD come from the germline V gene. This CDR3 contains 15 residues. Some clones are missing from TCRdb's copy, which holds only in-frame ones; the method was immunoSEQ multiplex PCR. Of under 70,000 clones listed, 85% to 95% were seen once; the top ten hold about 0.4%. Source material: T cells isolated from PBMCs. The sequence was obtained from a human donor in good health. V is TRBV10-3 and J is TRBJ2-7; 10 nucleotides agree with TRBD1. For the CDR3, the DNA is TGTGCCATCAGTGACCTCCGGGACAGGGGATACGAGCAGTACTTC. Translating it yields CAISDLRDRGYEQYF.